This T cell receptor (beta chain) was identified during a study of T-cell reconstitution after alpha-beta-depleted transplantation in children. Unique molecular identifiers were built into the TCRbeta library. One entry per CDR3 protein results from TCRdb running MiXCR on the PCR reads. The repertoire holds 500,000 to 600,000 distinct CDR3 sequences, with 27% as singletons. This clonotype was counted between two and nine times. V lost 2 bases to trimming and J lost 7 bases; unmatched junction nucleotides: 4. The V gene's germline CDR1 is SQVTM and CDR2 ANQGSEA. This CDR3 comprises 13 residues. The chain carries TRBV29-1 and TRBJ2-1, with TRBD2 matching over 8 bases. Sequencing was performed on PBMCs, taken before TCRalphabeta/CD19-depleted stem cell transplant. The sequence was obtained from a boy in the first two years of life with Wiskott-Aldrich syndrome, due to receive a stem cell transplant. For the CDR3, the DNA is TGCAGCGTTGAACGCGGGAGGCTTAATGAGCAGTTCTTC. Residues: CSVERGRLNEQFF.